One TCR beta chain is described in this entry. What it binds is unknown. The data stem from a study of graft-versus-host responses after intestinal transplantation. Findings and limits, study-wide: Levels of circulating GvH clones at their peak were associated with early post-transplant HvG declines.

Sequencing was performed with immunoSEQ multiplex PCR; in TCRdb, only in-frame clones are kept and a portion is missing. The profile shows around 26,000 clones, approximately 94% of them singletons. CDR1 SGHVS and CDR2 FNYEAQ come from the germline V gene. V was cut by 5 bases and J by 8 bases, with 16 bases left in between. The CDR3 sequence is 15 residues long. Sequenced material: PBMCs, taken 156 days after intestinal transplant. The J gene is TRBJ1-6, the V gene TRBV7-6; TRBD1 is a possible D gene (5 bases). The TCR originated in a human patient who received an intestinal transplant, so some T cells may come from the graft donor. The CDR3 DNA reads TGTGCCAGCAGCGAGGGGACGGGAGGACATTCACCCCTCCACTTT. This translates into CASSEGTGGHSPLHF.